This T cell receptor (beta chain) came from a study of blood T cell repertoires in COVID-19. About the study: Italy, Spain and the United States were the sources of the convalescent and acute COVID-19 samples.

The CDR3 has 15 amino acids. Germline V gives CDR1 LNHDA, CDR2 SQIVND (reference sequence). Losses at the gene ends were 4 bases for V and 2 bases for J; bases not matched to a gene: 6. As processed by the authors: The authors estimated nucleated cell counts from reference gene primer amplification. Some clones are missing from TCRdb's copy, which holds only in-frame ones; the method was immunoSEQ multiplex PCR. That table is the source of V, J and clone size, and D and trimming were worked out from the DNA. The table has under 200,000 clones, approximately 84% seen once. Sequenced sample: peripheral blood. The receptor comes from a woman aged 80 or over with acute or convalescent COVID-19. V and J are TRBV19 and TRBJ2-7; 9 positions agree with TRBD1. CDR3 protein: CASSRGQGMTYEQYF. CDR3 in DNA: TGTGCCAGTAGTAGGGGACAGGGTATGACCTACGAGCAGTACTTC.